This T cell receptor beta chain was documented in a study of a mutant IDH1 vaccine in newly diagnosed glioma. At the level of the study: Before enrollment, patients got radiotherapy alone, temozolomide alone, or mostly the combination. Overall study results and limits: Immune responses induced by the vaccine were seen in 93.3% of patients, spanning multiple MHC alleles.

Of note for this clone: The antigen remains unidentified.

The length of the CDR3 is 14 residues. Germline CDR1 is SEHNR and CDR2 is FQNEAQ (reference sequence). V dropped 5 bases and J dropped 2 bases, with 13 bases sitting between them. Sequenced by immunoSEQ multiplex PCR; TCRdb stores in-frame clones only, minus some. The table lists tens of thousands of clones, roughly 89% of them singletons. The time point is: baseline, week 1 (first vaccination visit). Treatment reported: pre-vaccination baseline after standard-of-care therapy. The donor cohort comprised cases of new WHO grade 3 or 4 IDH1-mutant, ATRX-lost astrocytoma. The genes are TRBV7-9 and TRBJ2-7, with D perhaps TRBD2 (5 bases). The sample was PBMCs, taken from a glioma patient treated with radiotherapy, temozolomide or both. The source is a man aged 40-55 years with glioma. This CDR3 reads CASSIGLTAYEQYF. DNA for the CDR3: TGTGCCAGCAGCATTGGACTTACGGCCTACGAGCAGTACTTC. Full variable domain (remainder filled in from reference TRBV7-9 and TRBJ2-7): DTGVSQNPRHKITKRGQNVTFRCDPISEHNRLYWYRQTLGQGPEFLTYFQNEAQLEKSRLLSDRFSAERPKGSFSTLEIQRTEQGDSAMYLCASSIGLTAYEQYFGPGTRLTVT.